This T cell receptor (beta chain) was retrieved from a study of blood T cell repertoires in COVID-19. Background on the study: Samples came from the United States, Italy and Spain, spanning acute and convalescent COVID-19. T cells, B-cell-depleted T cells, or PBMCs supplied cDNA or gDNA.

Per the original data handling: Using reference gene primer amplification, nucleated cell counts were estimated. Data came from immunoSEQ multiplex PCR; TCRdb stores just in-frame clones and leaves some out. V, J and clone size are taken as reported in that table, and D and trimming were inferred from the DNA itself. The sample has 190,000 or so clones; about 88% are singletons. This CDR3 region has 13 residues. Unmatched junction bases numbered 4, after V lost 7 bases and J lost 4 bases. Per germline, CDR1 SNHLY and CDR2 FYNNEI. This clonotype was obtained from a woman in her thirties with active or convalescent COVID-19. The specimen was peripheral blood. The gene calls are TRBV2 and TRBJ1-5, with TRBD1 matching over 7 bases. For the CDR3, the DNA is TGTGCCAGCAAGGGGGCGACGAATCAGCCCCAGCATTTT. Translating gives CASKGATNQPQHF.